Each of the 12 T cell receptor beta chains below was sequenced from the same sample in a study of cytomegalovirus exposure and HLA in healthy donors. The PCR ran on 60 Vbeta and 13 Jbeta primers. The data were produced by immunoSEQ multiplex PCR, yet TCRdb's version contains in-frame clones alone and is incomplete. This table holds 87,000 or so clones, about four fifths found once. The sample was PBMCs. Every receptor here comes from a middle-aged woman in good health and CMV-seronegative.

The chain links TRBV5-6 to TRBJ2-3; possible D gene TRBD2, 7 bases. CDR3 length equals 15 residues. Germline CDR1 is SGHDT and CDR2 is YYEEEE. With 1 base removed from V and 6 bases from J, the gap between germline ends came to 15 bases. CDR3 coding DNA: TGTGCCAGCAGCTTGAGTGGCGGGGGCGTGGATACGCAGTATTTT. Amino acid sequence: CASSLSGGGVDTQYF.

This chain connects TRBV6-1 to TRBJ2-3, with D possibly being TRBD2 (7 bases). V was pared by 1 base and J by 3 bases, with 14 bases between. CDR1 MNHNS and CDR2 SASEGT come from the germline V gene. This CDR3 comprises 16 residues. Here the CDR3 reads CASSEVGGGQTDTQYF. CDR3 bases: TGTGCCAGCAGTGAAGTGGGGGGGGGCCAAACAGATACGCAGTATTTT.

The count of this clone is one. The CDR3 DNA reads as TGTGCCAGCATTCCGACAGCCTCGAGCTCCTACGAGCAGTACTTC. It yields the protein CASIPTASSSYEQYF. V and J are TRBV27 and TRBJ2-7; perhaps TRBD1 as D (5 bases). Between the trimmed V and J ends, which lost 7 bases and 0 bases, there was a span of 16 bases. Germline values: CDR1 MNHEY, CDR2 SMNVEV (reference sequence). This CDR3 is 15 amino acids long.

This clone was detected only once. J is TRBJ1-1 and V is TRBV10-3, with 11 bases lining up with TRBD1. V trimming: 5 bases; J trimming: 8 bases; junction bases outside the gene matches: 10. CDR3 length equals 15 residues. Germline V CDR1 and CDR2: ENHRY, SYGVKD. In DNA form, the CDR3 reads TGTGCCATCAGTCGATTATATGGACAGGGGGCGGAAGCTTTCTTT. Its protein is CAISRLYGQGAEAFF.

The J gene is TRBJ1-2, the V gene TRBV6-5, with TRBD1 matching over 9 bases. The CDR3 consists of 15 residues. Trimming took 6 bases from V and 1 from J; bases not matched to a gene: 6. Germline V lookup: CDR1 MNHEY, CDR2 SVGAGI. CDR3 sequence reads: CASRDGTGNNYGYTF. CDR3 DNA: TGTGCCAGCAGGGATGGGACAGGGAATAACTATGGCTACACCTTC.

This clone appeared a few times. This sequence joins TRBV10-2 and TRBJ1-1; D gene ambiguous. The length of the CDR3 is 15 residues. Between the trimmed V and J ends, which lost 6 bases and 6 bases, there was a span of 20 bases. Germline values: CDR1 WSHSY, CDR2 SAAADI. The CDR3 DNA follows: TGCGCCAGCAGCACGGAATTCGATGGCCAGGCTGAAGCTTTCTTT. It specifies CASSTEFDGQAEAFF.

The chain carries TRBV7-2 and TRBJ2-1; no definite D call. Looked up from germline, CDR1 is SGHTA and CDR2 is FQGNSA. The length of the CDR3 is 13 residues. V lost 1 base to trimming and J lost 4 bases, with 5 bases between them. DNA for the CDR3: TGTGCCAGCAGCTTAGACTATTACAATGAGCAGTTCTTC. Translating it yields CASSLDYYNEQFF.

This clone was observed a single time. The rearrangement joins TRBV27 to TRBJ1-2; the match to TRBD1 covers 10 bases. Trimming removed 11 bases from V and 5 bases from J; junction bases left unmatched: 11. This CDR3 is 14 amino acids long. CDR1 is MNHEY and CDR2 is SMNVEV in the germline V gene (reference sequence). This chain's CDR3 is CASKGDRGRYGYTF. The CDR3 nucleotides read TGTGCCTCCAAGGGGGACAGGGGTCGGTATGGCTACACCTTC.

Turning to this clone: Other DNA sequences of this sample code for an identical CDR3. This rearrangement joins TRBV6-5 to TRBJ2-1; possible D gene TRBD1, 5 bases. This CDR3 has 16 amino acids. Trimming took 4 bases from V and 5 from J, leaving 18 bases between them. From germline, CDR1 is MNHEY and CDR2 SVGAGI. The CDR3 loop reads CASSLFGSGQDNEQFF. The CDR3, as DNA: TGTGCCAGCAGTTTGTTCGGATCAGGGCAGGACAATGAGCAGTTCTTC.

The V and J genes are TRBV5-6 and TRBJ1-5; D remains ambiguous. The germline gives CDR1 SGHDT, CDR2 YYEEEE. Trimming removed 2 bases at V and 6 bases at J, with 6 bases between. This CDR3 region has 12 residues. Written as DNA, the CDR3 is TGTGCCAGCAGCTTTATCGGTCAGCCCCAGCATTTT. It encodes CASSFIGQPQHF.

This chain uses TRBV18 with TRBJ1-2, with a weak D call TRBD1 (5 bases). With 6 bases removed from V and 2 bases from J, the gap between germline ends came to 13 bases. Looked up from germline, CDR1 is KGHSH and CDR2 is LQKENI. This CDR3 region has 14 residues. In nucleotides, the CDR3 is TGTGCCAGCTCGGCAGGGAAGAGCAACTATGGCTACACCTTC. Protein sequence: CASSAGKSNYGYTF.

The V gene is TRBV12-5, the J gene TRBJ2-2, with a weak D call TRBD2 (5 bases). The CDR3 loop spans 15 amino acids. Trimming took 7 bases from V and 0 from J, leaving 12 bases between them. Germline CDR1 LGHNT, CDR2 FRNRAP. DNA of the CDR3: TGTGCTAGTGCCGGGAAATTCCCGAACACCGGGGAGCTGTTTTTT. This translates into CASAGKFPNTGELFF.